These 24 T cell receptor beta chains were sequenced from one sample in a study of spatial heterogeneity in lung cancer. TCRdb called the 5' RACE reads again in MiXCR, with one record for every CDR3 protein. The table lists 50,000 to 55,000 distinct CDR3 sequences, around 7% of them singletons. This sample's time point: sample taken at primary tumor resection. Unsorted tumor, nontumor lung tissue or cryopreserved PBMC supplied the whole RNA. Sample: PBMCs, taken at surgery. Receptor source: a female donor with early-stage non-small cell lung cancer.

This clonotype came up a few times. The gene calls are TRBV12-3 or TRBV12-4 and TRBJ2-6; D is uncertain. Trimming removed 6 bases from V and 2 bases from J, with 8 bases in between. The CDR3 is 14 residues long. CDR3 residues: CASSLSAGANVLTF. The CDR3 coding sequence is TGTGCCAGCAGCCTTTCAGCTGGGGCCAACGTCCTGACTTTC.

This clonotype was counted many times. V gene TRBV28 combines with J gene TRBJ1-3; D is ambiguous. Trimming removed 2 bases at V and 4 bases at J, with 9 bases between. There are 14 residues in the CDR3. The germline gives CDR1 MDHEN, CDR2 SYDVKM. The CDR3 DNA reads as TGTGCCAGCAGTTTAACGACACAGGGAAACACCATATATTTT. Its translation: CASSLTTQGNTIYF.

This clonotype was seen only a few times. The chain joins TRBV11-2 to TRBJ2-1, with TRBD2 matching over 9 bases. The J segment lost 3 bases and the V segment lost 4 bases, leaving 7 bases of the junction unmatched. Looked up from germline, CDR1 is SGHAT and CDR2 is FQNNGV. This CDR3 region has 16 residues. CDR3 sequence: CASSYSGGHGYNEQFF. In DNA form, the CDR3 reads TGTGCCAGCAGCTATAGCGGGGGACACGGCTACAATGAGCAGTTCTTC. The full variable domain, rest sourced from reference TRBV11-2 and TRBJ2-1, is EAGVAQSPRYKIIEKRQSVAFWCNPISGHATLYWYQQILGQGPKLLIQFQNNGVVDDSQLPKDRFSAERLKGVDSTLKIQPAKLEDSAVYLCASSYSGGHGYNEQFFGPGTRLTVL.

This clonotype has a count of ten or more. The chain recombines TRBV3-1 with TRBJ2-7, with 8 bases matching TRBD2. The germline V gene has CDR1 LGHDT and CDR2 YNNKEL (reference sequence). V was pared by 5 bases and J by 2 bases, with 2 bases of the junction left unmatched. This CDR3 spans 13 amino acids. CDR3 sequence reads: CASSTSGAYEQYF. CDR3 coding DNA: TGTGCCAGCAGCACTAGCGGTGCCTACGAGCAGTACTTC.

This clonotype was recorded at least ten times. V usage is TRBV9 and J usage is TRBJ2-1; TRBD1 matches 8 bases. The CDR3 is made up of 16 amino acids. V lost 3 bases and J lost 2; bases outside the gene matches: 7. The germline V gene encodes CDR1 SGDLS and CDR2 YYNGEE. The CDR3 DNA reads as TGTGCCAGCAGCGAGAGAGACAGGGGCGCCTACAATGAGCAGTTCTTC. The encoded protein is CASSERDRGAYNEQFF.

In its sample, this clonotype was seen many times. J is TRBJ1-5 and V is TRBV28; no definite D call. The CDR3 loop spans 13 amino acids. Germline CDR1 and CDR2: MDHEN and SYDVKM. Trimming took 3 bases from V and 5 from J, leaving 8 bases between them. DNA of the CDR3: TGTGCCAGCAGTTTTAGAGGGCATCAGCCCCAGCATTTT. It translates to CASSFRGHQPQHF.

This clonotype has a handful of counts. This chain links TRBV9 with TRBJ2-7; D is possibly TRBD2 (5 bases). This CDR3 region has 14 residues. The V end was cut by 0 bases, the J end by 0 bases, with 7 bases between. Germline lookup yields CDR1 SGDLS and CDR2 YYNGEE. CDR3 loop: CASSVGERSYEQYF. In DNA, the CDR3 is TGTGCCAGCAGCGTAGGGGAGCGCTCCTACGAGCAGTACTTC.

J is TRBJ2-5 and V is TRBV11-2, with D uncertain. Germline CDR1 and CDR2: SGHAT and FQNNGV. The CDR3 sequence is 14 residues long. Trimming removed 0 bases at V and 4 bases at J, with 9 bases between. The CDR3 loop is CASSLEVRPETQYF. The CDR3 nucleotides are TGTGCCAGCAGCTTAGAAGTACGACCAGAGACCCAGTACTTC.

Ten or more counts support this clonotype. CDR3 region: CASSLEGNTEAFF. The CDR3 DNA reads as TGTGCCAGCAGCTTAGAAGGGAACACTGAAGCTTTCTTT. The chain has TRBV7-9 and TRBJ1-1, with unresolved D. Germline CDR1 reads SEHNR; CDR2 reads FQNEAQ (reference sequence). This CDR3 comprises 13 residues. Trimming took 1 base from V and 1 from J, leaving 4 bases between them.

This clonotype was detected only a few times. This rearrangement joins TRBV29-1 to TRBJ1-2; tentative D call: TRBD1 (6 bases). CDR3 length: 16 amino acids. Germline values: CDR1 SQVTM, CDR2 ANQGSEA. V gave up 5 bases and J gave up 2 bases, with 21 bases separating them. The CDR3 region is CSVIPPPSGANYGYTF. The CDR3 DNA sequence: TGCAGCGTTATCCCGCCCCCCTCAGGGGCAAACTATGGCTACACCTTC. Filled out from reference TRBV29-1 and TRBJ1-2, the complete variable domain reads SAVISQKPSRDICQRGTSLTIQCQVDSQVTMMFWYRQQPGQSLTLIATANQGSEATYESGFVIDKFPISRPNLTFSTLTVSNMSPEDSSIYLCSVIPPPSGANYGYTFGSGTRLTVV.

The chain recombines TRBV23-1 with TRBJ2-2; no clear D gene. TRBV23-1 is an ORF, and what it does is uncertain. V was trimmed by 4 bases and J by 4 bases, leaving 19 bases between them. CDR3 size: 17 residues. The CDR3 DNA reads as TGCGCCAGCAGTCCCCCTCCGGCTGGGGTTACCACCGGGGAGCTGTTTTTT. It codes for CASSPPPAGVTTGELFF.

This clonotype was observed many times. V usage is TRBV28 and J usage is TRBJ2-7; 12 bases fit TRBD1. The CDR3 sequence is 15 residues long. V lost 5 bases, J lost 12 bases, and 14 bases stayed unmatched. Germline assignment: CDR1 MDHEN and CDR2 SYDVKM. The CDR3 region has the DNA TGTGCCAGCAGTCGGCCCGGGACAGGGGGCGCGGTGGGGTACTTC. Encoded protein: CASSRPGTGGAVGYF.

This clonotype came up many times. This chain joins TRBV19 and TRBJ1-5, with 7 bases fitting TRBD1. The V segment lost 6 bases and the J segment 4 bases; nucleotides outside the gene matches: 12. The CDR3 runs to 16 residues. Germline V gene sequence: CDR1 LNHDA, CDR2 SQIVND (reference sequence). CDR3 sequence (DNA): TGTGCCAGTAGCACTTTCACCGGGACAGAAAATCAGCCCCAGCATTTT. As protein: CASSTFTGTENQPQHF. The whole variable domain, filled in from reference TRBV19 and TRBJ1-5, reads DGGITQSPKYLFRKEGQNVTLSCEQNLNHDAMYWYRQDPGQGLRLIYYSQIVNDFQKGDIAEGYSVSREKKESFPLTVTSAQKNPTAFYLCASSTFTGTENQPQHFGDGTRLSIL.

This clonotype appeared a few times. This chain links TRBV29-1 with TRBJ1-2, with D hard to call. From germline, CDR1 is SQVTM and CDR2 ANQGSEA. The CDR3 totals 10 residues. V was trimmed by 1 base and J by 6 bases, leaving 3 bases between them. CDR3 region: CSVEGNGYTF. The CDR3 DNA reads TGCAGCGTTGAAGGGAATGGCTACACCTTC.

This clonotype was seen many times. The rearrangement links TRBV20-1 to TRBJ2-2; D might be TRBD2 (5 bases). The CDR3 is 17 residues long. Trimming removed 2 bases at V and 0 bases at J, with 16 bases between. Germline lookup yields CDR1 DFQATT and CDR2 SNEGSKA (reference sequence). The CDR3 protein is CSARRAGRVSNTGELFF. The CDR3 DNA follows: TGCAGTGCTAGACGCGCCGGGCGGGTATCGAACACCGGGGAGCTGTTTTTT.

This clonotype has at least ten counts. The chain combines TRBV10-1 with TRBJ2-2; D may be TRBD1 (6 bases). V gave up 6 bases and J gave up 6 bases, with 14 bases separating them. This CDR3 spans 14 amino acids. CDR1 WNHNN and CDR2 SYGVQD come from the germline V gene (reference sequence). The CDR3 sequence: CASRPDRSPGELFF. CDR3 sequence (DNA): TGCGCCAGCAGGCCCGACAGGTCCCCCGGGGAGCTGTTTTTT.

This clonotype was seen ten or more times. This sequence joins TRBV30 and TRBJ1-5, with 8 nucleotides matching TRBD1. CDR1 and CDR2 (germline): GTSNPN, SVGIG (reference sequence). Trimming took 2 bases from V and 1 from J; bases not matched to a gene: 1. CDR3 length: 14 amino acids. DNA of the CDR3: TGTGCCTGGAGTAGGGACAGGAGCAATCAGCCCCAGCATTTT. It is translated as CAWSRDRSNQPQHF. Using reference TRBV30 and TRBJ1-5 for the parts outside the CDR3, the full variable domain is SQTIHQWPATLVQPVGSPLSLECTVEGTSNPNLYWYRQAAGRGLQLLFYSVGIGQISSEVPQNLSASRPQDRQFILSSKKLLLSDSGFYLCAWSRDRSNQPQHFGDGTRLSIL.

There are many counts of this clonotype. The chain joins TRBV27 to TRBJ1-2; no clear D. CDR1 is MNHEY and CDR2 is SMNVEV in the germline V gene (reference sequence). The CDR3 consists of 14 residues. Trimming left V 2 bases short and J 4 bases short, with 11 bases between. The CDR3 DNA is TGTGCCAGCAGTTTAGGAATGGGAAGCTATGGCTACACCTTC. It specifies CASSLGMGSYGYTF.

In its sample, this clonotype was seen many times. The chain carries TRBV2 and TRBJ2-3; D is perhaps TRBD1 (5 bases). Trimming pared 1 base from V and 1 base from J, leaving 12 bases between. The CDR3 contains 16 residues. Per the germline V gene, CDR1 is SNHLY and CDR2 is FYNNEI. The CDR3, as DNA: TGTGCCAGCAGTGAAGGGCAGCTCAGGGGCACAGATACGCAGTATTTT. It encodes CASSEGQLRGTDTQYF.

This clonotype appeared many times. This chain connects TRBV5-1 to TRBJ2-5, with TRBD1 as a possible D gene (6 bases). The CDR3 spans 15 residues. Trimming pared 1 base from V and 0 bases from J, leaving 10 bases between. Germline loops: CDR1 SGHRS, CDR2 YFSETQ. The CDR3 reads CASSLTGYDQETQYF. CDR3 bases: TGCGCCAGCAGCTTGACAGGGTATGACCAAGAGACCCAGTACTTC.

This clonotype has more than one count but fewer than ten. The chain links TRBV5-1 to TRBJ2-3, with 7 bases fitting TRBD2. The CDR3 has 14 residues. Germline-derived CDR1 and CDR2 are SGHRS and YFSETQ. The V segment lost 5 bases and the J segment 4 bases; nucleotides outside the gene matches: 7. CDR3 protein: CASSSGGNPDTQYF. CDR3 bases: TGCGCCAGCAGTTCCGGGGGGAATCCAGATACGCAGTATTTT.

Only a few counts were recorded for this clonotype. This chain links TRBV3-1 with TRBJ2-1; D might be TRBD1 (6 bases). The CDR3 length is 15 residues. The V gene lost 5 bases and the J gene lost 3 bases, with 14 bases spanning the gap. Germline values: CDR1 LGHDT, CDR2 YNNKEL (reference sequence). The CDR3 DNA sequence: TGTGCCAGCAGCTTACCGGGACACGGCTACAATGAGCAGTTCTTC. As protein: CASSLPGHGYNEQFF.

At least ten counts were recorded for this clonotype. As DNA, the CDR3 is TGTGCCAGCAGCCATGAGAGGTCCGAAGCTTTCTTT. Translating it yields CASSHERSEAFF. V gene TRBV3-1 combines with J gene TRBJ1-1; no clear D. Trimming took 3 bases from V and 8 from J, leaving 10 bases between them. This CDR3 is 12 amino acids long. The germline V gene has CDR1 LGHDT and CDR2 YNNKEL (reference sequence).

At least ten counts were recorded for this clonotype. The CDR3, as DNA: TGTGCCAGCAGCCAAGGTGGACGCCCGGTTTACAATGAGCAGTTCTTC. Amino acids: CASSQGGRPVYNEQFF. The V gene is TRBV3-1, the J gene TRBJ2-1, with D unresolved. This CDR3 region has 16 residues. V lost 1 base, J lost 4 bases, and 14 bases lay in between. CDR1 LGHDT and CDR2 YNNKEL come from the germline V gene (reference sequence).